These T cell receptor beta chains were read from a single sample in a study of RUNX1 and TCR beta rearrangement in T-cell leukemia. Using its own MiXCR run on the PCR reads, TCRdb lists one record per CDR3 protein. The sample has 200 to 250 distinct CDR3 sequences; 35% are singletons. The specimen sequenced was blood. These receptors were collected from a male donor with T-cell acute lymphoblastic leukemia. Each CDR3 is given with its conserved first and last residue. The D gene is left open where the match is weak. Some rows have no size entry. The others give once, few or many, or a class for an expanded clone.

clone_size	v_call	j_call	d_call	cdr3_nt	cdr3_aa
once	TRBV6-1	TRBJ2-7	TRBD1	TGTTCCCGCCGAGTAGGACAGGGGCGTCCCTCCGAGCCGTACTTC	CSRRVGQGRPSEPYF
-	TRBV5-1	TRBJ1-2	-	TGCGCCAGCAGCTTGGGCAGGGTAGGGACCTTGTATGGCTACACCTTC	CASSLGRVGTLYGYTF
few	TRBV20-1	TRBJ1-2	TRBD1	TGCAGTGCTAGATACCCCAGTTTAAACAATGACAGGGATGGTGATGGCTACACCTTC	CSARYPSLNNDRDGDGYTF
-	TRBV5-4	TRBJ2-1	-	TGTGCCATTTCGAGCAGCTCACTATACAATGAGCAGTTCTTC	CAISSSSLYNEQFF
few	TRBV5-4	TRBJ2-7	TRBD1	TGTGCCAGCAGCAAGGGACAGGGTACCTCCTACGAGCAGTACTTC	CASSKGQGTSYEQYF
large	TRBV19	TRBJ1-5	-	TGTGCCAGTAGTTTGGGTAGCAATCAGCCCCAGCATTTT	CASSLGSNQPQHF
-	TRBV2	TRBJ2-7	TRBD1	TGTGCCAGCAGTGATTTACCCACTAGACAGGGGACCTACGAGCAGTACTTC	CASSDLPTRQGTYEQYF
large	TRBV3-1	TRBJ1-4	-	TGTGCCAGCAGCCCACAGTTTCCGGAGGCAACTAATGAAAAACTGTTTTTT	CASSPQFPEATNEKLFF
few	TRBV6-2/TRBV6-3	TRBJ1-1	TRBD1	TGTGCCAGCAGTTACCCGGACAGGGGCGTGGATGAAGCTTTCTTT	CASSYPDRGVDEAFF
few	TRBV6-6	TRBJ2-2	TRBD2	TGTGCCAGCAGTTACCACGAACACTCCCGAAAGACTAGCGGGGGGGCGGACACCGGGGAGCTGTTTTTT	CASSYHEHSRKTSGGADTGELFF
-	TRBV2	TRBJ2-1	-	TGTGCCATTGGCAATGAGCAGTTCTTC	CAIGNEQFF
-	TRBV9	TRBJ1-3	-	TGTGCCAGCAGCTCAATAAGGTCTGGAAACACCATATATTTT	CASSSIRSGNTIYF
-	TRBV5-1	TRBJ1-1	-	TGCGCCAGCAGCCGGGGGGGGGGAAACACTGAAGCTTTCTTT	CASSRGGGNTEAFF
large	TRBV20-1	TRBJ1-6	-	TGCAGTGCTAGAGCCCCTCAGGGAGCAGGTTCACCCCTCCACTTT	CSARAPQGAGSPLHF
-	TRBV20-1	TRBJ1-4	-	TGCAGTGCTAGAAGGTTTGAAAAACTGTTTTTT	CSARRFEKLFF
large	TRBV6-6	TRBJ1-1	TRBD1	TGTGCCAGCACCGCAGGGGGCTTTGAAGCTTTCTTT	CASTAGGFEAFF
-	TRBV6-1	TRBJ2-7	-	TGTGCCCTCCGAGTCTTCCAGGGGCGTCCCTACGAGCAGTACTTC	CALRVFQGRPYEQYF
large	TRBV12-3/TRBV12-4	TRBJ1-5	-	TGTGCCAGCAGGCCCGGTCTGGGTAGCAATCAGCCCCAGCATTTT	CASRPGLGSNQPQHF
few	TRBV5-6	TRBJ1-2	TRBD1	TGTGCCAGCAGCTTCGCAGGGGGAGACTATGGCTACACCTTC	CASSFAGGDYGYTF
-	TRBV5-6	TRBJ1-1	-	TGTGCCAGCAGCTTTGATCGGGGTATTAACACTGAAGCTTTCTTT	CASSFDRGINTEAFF
large	TRBV12-3/TRBV12-4	TRBJ1-4	-	TGTGCCAGCAGTTTACTATGGACCCTTAATGAAAAACTGTTTTTT	CASSLLWTLNEKLFF
-	TRBV12-3/TRBV12-4	TRBJ1-2	-	TGTGCCAGCAGTTATGGGGGAGACTATGGCTACACCTTC	CASSYGGDYGYTF
few	TRBV29-1	TRBJ1-1	-	TGCAGCGTTGAAGGGGGTGGGGGCAGGAACACTGAAGCTTTCTTT	CSVEGGGGRNTEAFF
-	TRBV14	TRBJ1-1	-	TGTGCCAGCAGCCCGACATGGGCGGAAGCTTTCTTT	CASSPTWAEAFF
medium-sized	TRBV4-1	TRBJ1-1	-	TGCGCCAGCAGCCAAGATACGGGGGCGGGCACTGAAGCTTTCTTT	CASSQDTGAGTEAFF
-	TRBV19	TRBJ1-4	TRBD1	TGTGCCAGTAGTATAGGCAGGGGGCGTGAAAAACTGTTTTTT	CASSIGRGREKLFF
-	TRBV20-1	TRBJ1-5	TRBD1	TGCAGTGCTAGAGAGCCGGGACAGTCGAATCAGCCCCAGCATTTT	CSAREPGQSNQPQHF
-	TRBV6-2/TRBV6-3	TRBJ1-2	-	TGTGCCAGCAGTTACTTCGGGGTCCCCTATGGCTACACCTTC	CASSYFGVPYGYTF
large	TRBV30	TRBJ1-2	-	TGTGCCTGGAGCTCAGGGCTAATCGGGAGTGGCTACACCTTC	CAWSSGLIGSGYTF
-	TRBV30	TRBJ2-7	-	TGTGCCTGGAGTGTACACGGCGGAAGGGAGCAGTACTTC	CAWSVHGGREQYF
-	TRBV21-1	TRBJ1-5	-	TGTGCCAGCAGCAGCCGGGACAGGGGGCGAAGCAATCAGCCCCAGCATTTT	CASSSRDRGRSNQPQHF
hyperexpanded	TRBV6-1	TRBJ2-7	TRBD1	TGTGCCAGCCGAGTAGGACAGGGGCGTCCCTACGAGCAGTACTTC	CASRVGQGRPYEQYF
-	TRBV12-3/TRBV12-4	TRBJ1-1	-	TGTGCCAGCAGTTTGCCCTCGTGGGGGACTGAAGCTTTCTTT	CASSLPSWGTEAFF
-	TRBV19	TRBJ1-1	-	TGTGCCAGTAGTCCCGGACCTTCGGGCACTGAAGCTTTCTTT	CASSPGPSGTEAFF
large	TRBV11-2	TRBJ1-4	TRBD1	TGTGCCAGCAGCCACCGGGACAGGGGGTATGAAAAACTGTTTTTT	CASSHRDRGYEKLFF
-	TRBV7-9	TRBJ1-6	TRBD1	TGTGCCAGCAGCTCCACGGGACAGCATAATTCACCCCTCCACTTT	CASSSTGQHNSPLHF
large	TRBV3-1	TRBJ1-1	-	TGTGCCAGCAGCCAAGATGGGTGGCGGAGGAACACTGAAGCTTTCTTT	CASSQDGWRRNTEAFF
few	TRBV6-2/TRBV6-3	TRBJ1-2	TRBD1	TGTGCCTCGAGGACAGGGGTTTTTGGCTACACCTTC	CASRTGVFGYTF
-	TRBV15	TRBJ2-6	-	TGTGCCACCAGCAGAGATTTGGGATCTGGGGCCAACGTCCTGACTTTC	CATSRDLGSGANVLTF
-	TRBV6-1	TRBJ2-7	-	TGTGCCCTCCGCGTAGTACAGTGGCTTCCCTACGAGCAGTACTTC	CALRVVQWLPYEQYF
-	TRBV20-1	TRBJ1-2	TRBD1	TGCAGTGCTACCGGAGGGACAGGCTATGGCTACACCTTC	CSATGGTGYGYTF
-	TRBV6-6	TRBJ2-7	TRBD1	TGTGCCAGCAGTTACGAGTCAGGGGGCCTCTACGAGCAGTACTTC	CASSYESGGLYEQYF
large	TRBV20-1	TRBJ2-7	TRBD1	TGCAGTGCTCAACCGACAGGGGCCGAGCAGTACTTC	CSAQPTGAEQYF
few	TRBV5-1	TRBJ1-5	-	TGCGCCAGCAGCTTGCGCGGGGATCAGCCCCAGCATTTT	CASSLRGDQPQHF
medium-sized	TRBV3-1	TRBJ2-2	-	TGTGCCAGCAGCCTCCCAAGGAACACCGGGGAGCTGTTTTTT	CASSLPRNTGELFF
few	TRBV27	TRBJ2-6	TRBD1	TGTGCCAGTACCTCGGAGGGACAGGGACTCCCCTCGGGGGCCAACGTCCTGACTTTC	CASTSEGQGLPSGANVLTF
-	TRBV20-1	TRBJ2-7	TRBD2	TGCAGTGCTAGAGCTGGAAGACTAGCGGGAGAGGCTAGGACCTACGAGCAGTACTTC	CSARAGRLAGEARTYEQYF
few	TRBV20-1	TRBJ1-1	-	TGCAGTGCTCAGACACGGAGGAACACTGAAGCTTTCTTT	CSAQTRRNTEAFF